One and the same sample provided the 32 T cell receptor beta chains below, sequenced in a study of blood T cell repertoires in COVID-19. TCRdb's table, derived via immunoSEQ multiplex PCR, lists solely in-frame clones and lacks some. The data hold roughly 72,000 clones, with about 80% observed a single time. The sample consisted of peripheral blood. The origin of the receptors is a man aged 70 or older who had recovered from COVID-19.

This clone showed up just a few times. The gene calls are TRBV25-1 and TRBJ2-4, with a weak D call TRBD1 (6 bases). CDR1 MGHDK and CDR2 SYGVNS come from the germline V gene. The V end was cut by 4 bases, the J end by 11 bases, with 12 bases between. The CDR3 has 12 residues. CDR3 nucleotide sequence: TGTGCCAGCAGTGTTGAGGGGGTTTTTCAGTACTTC. Protein sequence: CASSVEGVFQYF.

This CDR3 reads CSASQNLYEQYF. The CDR3 nucleotides are TGCAGTGCTAGTCAAAACTTGTACGAGCAGTACTTC. This rearrangement joins TRBV20-1 to TRBJ2-7; D uncertain. The germline CDR1 and CDR2 sequences are DFQATT and SNEGSKA (reference sequence). This CDR3 is 12 amino acids long. V shed 3 bases and J shed 4 bases, with 10 bases lying between them.

CDR3 DNA: TGTGCCAGCAGCTGGGACAGTAATTCACCCCTCCACTTT. Residues: CASSWDSNSPLHF. The chain carries TRBV5-8 and TRBJ1-6; TRBD1 matches 7 bases. Trimming removed 3 bases from V and 6 bases from J; junction bases left unmatched: 0. CDR1 is SGHTS and CDR2 is YDEGEE in the germline V gene. CDR3 length: 13 residues.

This clone was recorded once. The rearrangement uses TRBV29-1 and TRBJ2-5; 7 bases line up with TRBD2. Losses at the gene ends were 7 bases for V and 1 base for J; bases not matched to a gene: 6. The CDR3 totals 13 residues. CDR1 is SQVTM and CDR2 is ANQGSEA in the germline V gene. DNA for the CDR3: TGCAGCGGGGGAGGGACTTCCCAAGAGACCCAGTACTTC. Amino acid sequence: CSGGGTSQETQYF.

The chain carries TRBV4-3 and TRBJ2-2; 7 positions agree with TRBD1. The CDR3 runs to 17 residues. The J segment lost 3 bases and the V segment lost 4 bases, leaving 11 bases of the junction unmatched. Germline V gene lookup returns CDR1 LGHNA and CDR2 YSLEER. Here the CDR3 reads CASSPTRDRKYTGELFF. CDR3 DNA sequence: TGCGCCAGCAGCCCAACCCGGGACAGAAAATACACCGGGGAGCTGTTTTTT.

This clone was observed once. The chain recombines TRBV5-8 with TRBJ2-7; a possible D gene is TRBD1 (8 bases). From germline, CDR1 is SGHTS and CDR2 YDEGEE. This CDR3 contains 14 residues. Trimming took off 5 bases at V and 7 bases at J, with 19 bases between the two ends. The CDR3 DNA is TGTGCCAGCAGGAGCGGACAGGGAGGGAAGGAGCAGTACTTC. As protein: CASRSGQGGKEQYF.

This clone was seen only once. The chain has TRBV6-4 and TRBJ1-2; 9 positions match TRBD1. The junction had 4 bases not matched to a gene; V was cut back by 5 bases and J by 6 bases. Germline CDR1 and CDR2: MRHNA and SNTAGT. CDR3 size: 13 residues. DNA for the CDR3: TGTGCCAGCAGTCAAGACAGGGGGAATGGCTACACCTTC. Protein product: CASSQDRGNGYTF.

The V and J genes are TRBV6-6 and TRBJ2-7; D is perhaps TRBD2 (5 bases). Germline CDR1 reads MNHNY; CDR2 reads SVGAGI (reference sequence). V lost 8 bases and J lost 1, with 9 bases in between. This CDR3 contains 12 residues. Here the CDR3 reads CASRGSSYEQYF. The CDR3 DNA sequence: TGTGCCAGCCGGGGATCTTCCTACGAGCAGTACTTC.

The CDR3, as DNA: TGTGCCAGCAGTTCCAGGGGGCAGGGGCGGGAGCTCTACGAGCAGTACTTC. Translation: CASSSRGQGRELYEQYF. The gene calls are TRBV6-2 or TRBV6-3 and TRBJ2-7; D is perhaps TRBD1 (8 bases). Germline V gene data show CDR1 as MNHEY and CDR2 as SVGEGT. Trimming stripped 4 bases from V and 3 bases from J, with 22 bases between. This CDR3 is built from 17 residues.

The chain uses TRBV19 and TRBJ1-5, with D possibly TRBD1 on 5 matching bases. Trimming took off 3 bases at V and 4 bases at J, with 19 bases between the two ends. The germline V gene encodes CDR1 LNHDA and CDR2 SQIVND (reference sequence). The CDR3 covers 17 residues. Written as DNA, the CDR3 is TGTGCCAGTAGTATGTCAAGAGGCAGGGCTCGGAATCAGCCCCAGCATTTT. Translation: CASSMSRGRARNQPQHF.

The V call is TRBV2, the J call TRBJ1-5; D possibly corresponds to TRBD1 (6 bases). Germline-derived CDR1 and CDR2 are SNHLY and FYNNEI. V lost 7 bases and J 1 base, leaving 14 bases between the germline ends. The CDR3 length is 15 residues. The CDR3 region is CASTEQGLSNQPQHF. CDR3 sequence (DNA): TGTGCCAGCACCGAGCAGGGGCTGAGCAATCAGCCCCAGCATTTT. Full variable domain (remainder filled in from reference TRBV2 and TRBJ1-5): EPEVTQTPSHQVTQMGQEVILRCVPISNHLYFYWYRQILGQKVEFLVSFYNNEISEKSEIFDDQFSVERPDGSNFTLKIRSTKLEDSAMYFCASTEQGLSNQPQHFGDGTRLSIL.

V gene TRBV12-3 or TRBV12-4 combines with J gene TRBJ1-1; 9 bases are a match to TRBD1. The length of the CDR3 is 12 residues. Trimming took 2 bases from V and 11 from J; bases not matched to a gene: 3. The CDR3 DNA follows: TGTGCCAGCAGTTTAAACAGGGGGCAGGCTTTCTTT. It codes for CASSLNRGQAFF.

The rearrangement links TRBV7-9 to TRBJ1-4, with 7 nucleotides matching TRBD1. The ends lost 5 bases at V and 16 bases at J; junction bases unmatched: 10. Germline-derived CDR1 and CDR2 are SEHNR and FQNEAQ (reference sequence). This CDR3 region has 12 residues. CDR3: CASSTDRVGPFF. In DNA, the CDR3 is TGTGCCAGCAGCACTGACAGGGTTGGTCCGTTTTTT.

The V and J genes are TRBV18 and TRBJ1-4; no firm D call. This CDR3 has 15 residues. Germline V gene lookup returns CDR1 KGHSH and CDR2 LQKENI. The V end was cut by 6 bases, the J end by 0 bases, with 11 bases between. The CDR3 is CASSQSGPTNEKLFF. The CDR3 DNA sequence: TGTGCCAGCTCGCAATCAGGCCCAACTAATGAAAAACTGTTTTTT.

The chain employs TRBV29-1 and TRBJ2-1; no reliable D call. V was pared by 3 bases and J by 1 base, with 10 bases between. The germline V gene has CDR1 SQVTM and CDR2 ANQGSEA. The CDR3 runs to 14 residues. The CDR3 DNA follows: TGCAGCGTTGATGAGCACCTGTCCTACAATGAGCAGTTCTTC. Amino acids: CSVDEHLSYNEQFF.

By proportion, this clone is medium-sized (0.01 to 0.1%). The V gene is TRBV5-1, the J gene TRBJ2-1; 12 nucleotides agree with TRBD1. CDR3 length: 16 residues. V was clipped by 7 bases and J by 6 bases; unmatched bases: 11. Germline-derived CDR1 and CDR2 are SGHRS and YFSETQ. The CDR3 bases are TGCGCCAGCTCCGAGGGACAGGGGGCTGATTCCAATGAGCAGTTCTTC. Residues: CASSEGQGADSNEQFF. Full variable domain (outside the CDR3, taken from reference TRBV5-1 and TRBJ2-1): KAGVTQTPRYLIKTRGQQVTLSCSPISGHRSVSWYQQTPGQGLQFLFEYFSETQRNKGNFPGRFSGRQFSNSRSEMNVSTLELGDSALYLCASSEGQGADSNEQFFGPGTRLTVL.

This clone was counted a single time. V gene TRBV6-5 combines with J gene TRBJ1-5; unclear D gene. In germline, CDR1 is MNHEY, CDR2 SVGAGI. V gave up 6 bases and J gave up 0 bases, with 9 bases separating them. The CDR3 is made up of 14 amino acids. The CDR3 region has the DNA TGTGCCAGCAGCCGGGATTATAGCAATCAGCCCCAGCATTTT. It specifies CASSRDYSNQPQHF.

V is TRBV4-3 and J is TRBJ1-4; 8 nucleotides agree with TRBD1. Trimming at V came to 4 bases and at J to 4 bases, leaving 5 bases not matched to a gene. Germline-derived CDR1 and CDR2 are LGHNA and YSLEER. CDR3 length: 15 amino acids. In DNA form, the CDR3 reads TGCGCCAGCAGCCTCCAGGGGGCTGGTAATGAAAAACTGTTTTTT. It encodes CASSLQGAGNEKLFF.

This sequence joins TRBV11-2 and TRBJ2-1; 7 bases align to TRBD2. Per the germline V gene, CDR1 is SGHAT and CDR2 is FQNNGV. The J segment lost 4 bases and the V segment lost 6 bases, leaving 9 bases of the junction unmatched. The CDR3 has 15 residues. CDR3 protein: CASRRQGTTYNEQFF. For the CDR3, the DNA is TGTGCCAGCAGACGACAAGGGACTACATACAATGAGCAGTTCTTC.

On this clone itself: Other nucleotide sequences in the sample specify the same CDR3. The J gene is TRBJ2-1, the V gene TRBV19, with D perhaps TRBD1 (5 bases). Trimming took 1 base from V and 5 from J, leaving 6 bases between them. The CDR3 loop spans 13 amino acids. Looked up from germline, CDR1 is LNHDA and CDR2 is SQIVND (reference sequence). The CDR3 loop reads CASSIGQNNEQFF. The CDR3 DNA sequence: TGTGCCAGTAGTATAGGACAGAACAATGAGCAGTTCTTC.

CDR3: CASSFGLAGTDTQYF. The CDR3 coding sequence is TGTGCCAGCAGCTTTGGACTAGCGGGGACAGATACGCAGTATTTT. The gene calls are TRBV7-2 and TRBJ2-3; the match to TRBD2 covers 12 bases. The CDR3 contains 15 residues. After removal of 3 bases from V and 3 bases from J, the junction contained 1 base not matched to a gene. CDR1 and CDR2 (germline): SGHTA, FQGNSA.

This chain connects TRBV3-1 (or the pseudogene TRBV3-2) to TRBJ2-1; a possible D gene is TRBD1 (5 bases). Trimming took off 0 bases at V and 1 base at J, with 13 bases between the two ends. The germline gives CDR1 LGHDT, CDR2 YNNKEL (reference sequence). This CDR3 contains 17 residues. CDR3: CASSQDAGHLSYNEQFF. The CDR3, as DNA: TGTGCCAGCAGCCAAGACGCCGGACACCTATCCTACAATGAGCAGTTCTTC.

V usage is TRBV6-6 and J usage is TRBJ1-5; 9 bases agree with TRBD1. V dropped 6 bases and J dropped 6; count of bases not matched to a gene: 6. Germline V lookup: CDR1 MNHNY, CDR2 SVGAGI (reference sequence). This CDR3 region has 14 residues. This chain's CDR3 is CASRQGQGGQPQHF. In DNA form, the CDR3 reads TGTGCCAGCAGACAGGGACAGGGCGGTCAGCCCCAGCATTTT.

This chain links TRBV19 with TRBJ1-3; 9 bases are shared with TRBD1. This CDR3 is 18 amino acids long. V gave up 2 bases and J gave up 0 bases; unmatched junction bases: 8. Germline V lookup: CDR1 LNHDA, CDR2 SQIVND (reference sequence). DNA for the CDR3: TGTGCCAGTAGTATAATCGGGACAGGGCTATTCTCTGGAAACACCATATATTTT. This gives the protein CASSIIGTGLFSGNTIYF.

This clone was detected once. The chain combines TRBV28 with TRBJ2-5; perhaps TRBD2 as D (6 bases). CDR3 length: 15 residues. The germline CDR1 and CDR2 sequences are MDHEN and SYDVKM. V lost 2 bases, J lost 5 bases, and 15 bases lay in between. Written as DNA, the CDR3 is TGTGCCAGCAGTTTAACACTAGGCGGAGGGGAGACCCAGTACTTC. Its protein product is CASSLTLGGGETQYF.

The chain recombines TRBV18 with TRBJ2-7; 9 bases align to TRBD2. CDR3 length: 16 amino acids. V shed 3 bases, J shed 2 bases, and the junction held 8 bases outside the gene matches. Germline assignment: CDR1 KGHSH and CDR2 LQKENI. CDR3 amino acids: CASSPLGLAGPYEQYF. The CDR3 DNA is TGTGCCAGCTCACCCTTGGGGCTAGCGGGGCCCTACGAGCAGTACTTC.

CDR3 sequence reads: CASSPWTDATNTGELFF. DNA for the CDR3: TGTGCCAGCAGCCCGTGGACAGACGCGACGAACACCGGGGAGCTGTTTTTT. V and J are TRBV7-7 and TRBJ2-2; tentatively, D is TRBD1 (6 bases). Trimming took 5 bases from V and 0 from J, leaving 16 bases between them. Per the germline V gene, CDR1 is SSHAT and CDR2 is FNYEAQ (reference sequence). CDR3 length: 17 amino acids. The entire variable domain, with the rest obtained from reference TRBV7-7 and TRBJ2-2, is as follows: GAGVSQSPRYKVTKRGQDVTLRCDPISSHATLYWYQQALGQGPEFLTYFNYEAQPDKSGLPSDRFSAERPEGSISTLTIQRTEQRDSAMYRCASSPWTDATNTGELFFGEGSRLTVL.

This sequence joins TRBV4-3 and TRBJ1-6, with unresolved D. Trimming stripped 0 bases from V and 1 base from J, with 10 bases between. The CDR3 is 17 residues long. Germline CDR1 reads LGHNA; CDR2 reads YSLEER. This CDR3 is CASSQDPRQSYNSPLHF. CDR3 coding DNA: TGCGCCAGCAGCCAAGATCCACGCCAGTCCTATAATTCACCCCTCCACTTT.

The chain uses TRBV7-8 and TRBJ2-2; 7 nucleotides match TRBD2. The V segment lost 2 bases and the J segment 0 bases; nucleotides outside the gene matches: 15. The CDR3 runs to 20 residues. The V gene's germline CDR1 is SGHVS and CDR2 FQNEAQ. CDR3: CASSLSSSYGLGANTGELFF. CDR3 coding DNA: TGTGCCAGCAGCTTAAGTTCGAGTTATGGACTAGGTGCGAACACCGGGGAGCTGTTTTTT.

The chain uses TRBV4-3 and TRBJ1-1; D not certain. CDR3 length: 15 amino acids. V was pared by 0 bases and J by 3 bases, with 11 bases between. The germline V gene has CDR1 LGHNA and CDR2 YSLEER. The CDR3 DNA sequence: TGCGCCAGCAGCCAAGACACGGCAGGCTACACTGAAGCTTTCTTT. Protein: CASSQDTAGYTEAFF.

V usage is TRBV29-1 and J usage is TRBJ2-3; 7 positions match TRBD2. The CDR3 totals 14 residues. J was trimmed by 2 bases and V by 6 bases; bases with no gene match: 8. Germline CDR1 and CDR2: SQVTM and ANQGSEA. The CDR3 DNA sequence: TGCAGCGTAGACCGGGAGGCCACCACAGATACGCAGTATTTT. Translated, it gives CSVDREATTDTQYF.

This chain joins TRBV7-9 and TRBJ2-5; no clear D gene. The CDR3 runs to 13 residues. The V gene's germline CDR1 is SEHNR and CDR2 FQNEAQ (reference sequence). V gave up 1 base and J gave up 5 bases, with 8 bases separating them. The DNA for the CDR3 is TGTGCCAGCAGCTTAGAAACAGCCGAGACCCAGTACTTC. It codes for CASSLETAETQYF.